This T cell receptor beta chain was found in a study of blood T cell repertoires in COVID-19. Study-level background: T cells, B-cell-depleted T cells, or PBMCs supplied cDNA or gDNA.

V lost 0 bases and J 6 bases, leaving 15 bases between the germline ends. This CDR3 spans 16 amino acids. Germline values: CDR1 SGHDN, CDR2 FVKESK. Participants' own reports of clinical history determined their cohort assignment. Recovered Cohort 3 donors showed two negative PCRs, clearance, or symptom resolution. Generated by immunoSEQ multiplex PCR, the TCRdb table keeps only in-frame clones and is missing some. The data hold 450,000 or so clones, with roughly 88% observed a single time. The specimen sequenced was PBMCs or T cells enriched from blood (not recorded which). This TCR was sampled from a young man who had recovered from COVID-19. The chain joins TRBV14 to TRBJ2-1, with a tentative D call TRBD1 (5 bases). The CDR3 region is CASSQDGAIMGNEQFF. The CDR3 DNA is TGTGCCAGCAGCCAAGATGGGGCTATAATGGGCAATGAGCAGTTCTTC.